The clone carrying this T cell receptor (beta chain) has a count of ten or more. Its matching antigen is unknown. Sampling of bone marrow took place during active disease in every patient. This library used roughly 400 ng RNA and molecular barcoded adaptors spanning alpha/delta and beta/gamma chains. TCRdb reanalysed the reads using MiXCR and keeps one entry per CDR3 protein. The sample carries tens of thousands of distinct CDR3 sequences, roughly 13% recorded once. V gave up 2 bases and J gave up 5 bases, with 13 bases separating them. The length of the CDR3 is 14 residues. In germline, CDR1 is MGHRA, CDR2 YSYEKL. The source of the sample is a study of read filtering for tumor transcriptome and immune sequencing. At the level of the study: About 8 patients were R-ISS I, approximately 15 were R-ISS II, six or seven were R-ISS III. General observations from the study: The CD138-negative fraction was mixed bone marrow immune cells, not pure T cells. Even smaller IR-seq throughput identified most shared clonotypes.

The sequence was collected from a donor at least 40 years old with multiple myeloma. The rearrangement links TRBV4-1 to TRBJ2-7; D is possibly TRBD1 (6 bases). Material: a population of CD138-negative cells sorted from bone marrow. The CDR3 bases are TGCGCCAGCAGCCAAACAGGGAGAATCAACGAGCAGTACTTC. Translated, it gives CASSQTGRINEQYF.